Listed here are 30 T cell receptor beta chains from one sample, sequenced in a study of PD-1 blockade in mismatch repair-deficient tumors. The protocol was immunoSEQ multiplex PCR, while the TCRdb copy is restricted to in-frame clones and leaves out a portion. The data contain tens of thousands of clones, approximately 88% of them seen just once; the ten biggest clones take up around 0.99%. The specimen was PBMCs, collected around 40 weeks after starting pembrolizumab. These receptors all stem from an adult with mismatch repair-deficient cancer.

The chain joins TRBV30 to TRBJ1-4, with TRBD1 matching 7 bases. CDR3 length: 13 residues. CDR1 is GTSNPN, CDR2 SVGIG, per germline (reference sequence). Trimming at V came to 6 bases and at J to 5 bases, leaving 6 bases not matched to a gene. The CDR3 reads CACSRDSNEKLFF. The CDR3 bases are TGTGCCTGTTCCCGGGACAGCAATGAAAAACTGTTTTTT.

The CDR3 loop is CAAKGGLADLYNEQFF. DNA for the CDR3: TGTGCCGCCAAAGGAGGGCTAGCGGATTTATACAATGAGCAGTTCTTC. The chain employs TRBV10-3 and TRBJ2-1; 7 bases align to TRBD2. The CDR3 runs to 16 residues. Germline CDR1 ENHRY, CDR2 SYGVKD. With 11 bases clipped from V and 4 bases from J, the junction kept 17 bases outside the gene matches.

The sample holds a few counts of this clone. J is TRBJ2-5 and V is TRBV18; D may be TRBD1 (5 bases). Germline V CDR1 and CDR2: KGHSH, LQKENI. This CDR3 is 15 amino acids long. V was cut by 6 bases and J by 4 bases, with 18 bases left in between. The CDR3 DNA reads TGTGCCAGCTCCTTACTTGGGGCAGTTTCAGAGACCCAGTACTTC. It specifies CASSLLGAVSETQYF.

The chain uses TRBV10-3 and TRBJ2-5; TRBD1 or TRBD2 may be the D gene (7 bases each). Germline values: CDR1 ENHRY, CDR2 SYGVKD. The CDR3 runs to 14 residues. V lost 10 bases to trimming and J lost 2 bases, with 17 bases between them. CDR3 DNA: TGTGCCACCAGGGGGAACGGGGGGCAAGAGACCCAGTACTTC. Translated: CATRGNGGQETQYF.

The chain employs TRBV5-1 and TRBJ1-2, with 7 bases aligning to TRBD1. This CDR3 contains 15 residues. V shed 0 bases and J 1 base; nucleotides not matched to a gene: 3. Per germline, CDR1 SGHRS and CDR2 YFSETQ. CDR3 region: CASSLDGTDNYGYTF. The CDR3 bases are TGCGCCAGCAGCTTGGATGGGACAGATAACTATGGCTACACCTTC.

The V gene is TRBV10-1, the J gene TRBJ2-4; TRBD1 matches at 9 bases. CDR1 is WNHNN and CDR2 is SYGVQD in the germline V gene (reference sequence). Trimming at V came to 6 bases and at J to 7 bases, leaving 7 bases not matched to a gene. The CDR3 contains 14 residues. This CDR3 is CASSPAGQGNIQYF. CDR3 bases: TGCGCCAGCAGCCCCGCGGGACAGGGTAACATTCAGTACTTC.

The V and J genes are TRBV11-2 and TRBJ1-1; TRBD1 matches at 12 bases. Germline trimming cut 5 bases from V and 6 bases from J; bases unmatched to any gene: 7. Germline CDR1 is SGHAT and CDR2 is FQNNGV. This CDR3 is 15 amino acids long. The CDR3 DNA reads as TGTGCCAGCAGCCCCGGGACAGGGGGCTTCCCTGAAGCTTTCTTT. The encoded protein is CASSPGTGGFPEAFF.

The CDR3 loop reads CASSSGQNQPQHF. Written as DNA, the CDR3 is TGCGCCAGCAGCTCGGGACAGAATCAGCCCCAGCATTTT. The chain recombines TRBV5-1 with TRBJ1-5, with 7 positions matching TRBD1. The trim removed 3 bases at V and 4 bases at J, leaving 1 base unmatched. Germline values: CDR1 SGHRS, CDR2 YFSETQ. CDR3 length: 13 residues.

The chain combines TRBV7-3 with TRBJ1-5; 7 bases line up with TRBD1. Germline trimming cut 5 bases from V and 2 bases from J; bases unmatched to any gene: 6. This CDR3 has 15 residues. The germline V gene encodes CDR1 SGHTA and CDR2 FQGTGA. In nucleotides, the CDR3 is TGTGCCAGCAGCAGGCGACAGGGACGCAATCAGCCCCAGCATTTT. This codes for CASSRRQGRNQPQHF.

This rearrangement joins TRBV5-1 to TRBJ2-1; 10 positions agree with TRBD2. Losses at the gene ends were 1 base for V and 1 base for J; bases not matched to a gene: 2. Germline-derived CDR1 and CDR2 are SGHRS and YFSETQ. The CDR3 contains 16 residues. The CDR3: CASSLTSGNSYNEQFF. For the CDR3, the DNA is TGCGCCAGCAGCTTGACTAGCGGGAATTCCTACAATGAGCAGTTCTTC.

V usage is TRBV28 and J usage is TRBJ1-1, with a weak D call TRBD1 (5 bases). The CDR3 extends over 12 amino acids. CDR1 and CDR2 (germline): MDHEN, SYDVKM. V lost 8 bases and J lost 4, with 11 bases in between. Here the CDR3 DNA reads TGTGCCAGCGGGCAGGGATTCACTGAAGCTTTCTTT. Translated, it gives CASGQGFTEAFF.

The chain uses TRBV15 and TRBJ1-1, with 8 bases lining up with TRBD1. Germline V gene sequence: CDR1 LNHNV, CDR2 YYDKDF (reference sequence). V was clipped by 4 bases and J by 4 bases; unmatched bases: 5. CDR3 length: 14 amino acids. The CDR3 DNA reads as TGTGCCACCAGCAACTTGGACAGGGCCACTGAAGCTTTCTTT. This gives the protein CATSNLDRATEAFF.

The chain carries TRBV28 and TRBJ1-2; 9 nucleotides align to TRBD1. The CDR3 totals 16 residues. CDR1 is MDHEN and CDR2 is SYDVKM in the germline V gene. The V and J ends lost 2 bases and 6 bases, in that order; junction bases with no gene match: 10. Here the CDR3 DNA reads TGTGCCAGCAGTTTACGCCATCCGGACAGGGGAGATGGCTACACCTTC. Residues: CASSLRHPDRGDGYTF.

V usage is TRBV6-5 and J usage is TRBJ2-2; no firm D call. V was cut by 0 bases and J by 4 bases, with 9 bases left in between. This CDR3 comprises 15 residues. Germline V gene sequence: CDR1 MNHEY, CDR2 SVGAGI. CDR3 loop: CASSYSRHSTGELFF. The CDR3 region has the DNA TGTGCCAGCAGTTACTCCCGACATTCCACCGGGGAGCTGTTTTTT.

DNA for the CDR3: TGTGCTAGTGGTTTGGGGGGGGGATTCCGACTTGGGCAGTTCTTC. This sequence encodes CASGLGGGFRLGQFF. V gene TRBV12-5 combines with J gene TRBJ2-1, with 7 nucleotides matching TRBD2. V lost 1 base to trimming and J lost 12 bases; unmatched junction nucleotides: 12. Germline CDR1 is LGHNT and CDR2 is FRNRAP. This CDR3 contains 15 residues.

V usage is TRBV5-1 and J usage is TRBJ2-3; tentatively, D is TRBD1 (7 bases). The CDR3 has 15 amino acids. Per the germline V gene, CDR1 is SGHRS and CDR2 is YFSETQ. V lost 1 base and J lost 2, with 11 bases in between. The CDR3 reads CASSLSRGDTDTQYF. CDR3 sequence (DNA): TGCGCCAGCAGCTTGAGCAGGGGGGACACAGATACGCAGTATTTT.

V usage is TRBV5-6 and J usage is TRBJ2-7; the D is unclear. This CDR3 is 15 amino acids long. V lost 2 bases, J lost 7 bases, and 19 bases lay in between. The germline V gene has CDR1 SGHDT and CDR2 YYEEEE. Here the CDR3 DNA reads TGTGCCAGCAGCTTAGCGTCCCTAACACGACGAGAGCAGTACTTC. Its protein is CASSLASLTRREQYF.

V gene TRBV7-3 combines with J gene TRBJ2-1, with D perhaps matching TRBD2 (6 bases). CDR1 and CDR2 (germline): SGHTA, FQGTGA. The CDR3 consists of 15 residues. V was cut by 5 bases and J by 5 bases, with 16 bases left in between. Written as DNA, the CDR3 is TGTGCCAGCAGCCCTCTCCGACTAGGGAACAATGAGCAGTTCTTC. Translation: CASSPLRLGNNEQFF.

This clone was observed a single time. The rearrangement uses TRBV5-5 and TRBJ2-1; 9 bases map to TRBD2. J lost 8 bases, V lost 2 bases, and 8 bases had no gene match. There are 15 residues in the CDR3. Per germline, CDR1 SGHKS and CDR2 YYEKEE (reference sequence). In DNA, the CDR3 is TGTGCCAGCAGCTTACTAGCGGGTTTTAAGGATGAGCAGTTCTTC. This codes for CASSLLAGFKDEQFF.

DNA for the CDR3: TGTGCCAGCAGCTTGGCATCCGGGCTAGCGAGCTATGAGCAGTTCTTC. Translating gives CASSLASGLASYEQFF. The chain joins TRBV5-4 to TRBJ2-1; TRBD2 is a possible D gene (6 bases). Trimming removed 0 bases from V and 8 bases from J, with 18 bases in between. Germline CDR1 is SGHNT and CDR2 is YYREEE (reference sequence). The CDR3 totals 16 residues.

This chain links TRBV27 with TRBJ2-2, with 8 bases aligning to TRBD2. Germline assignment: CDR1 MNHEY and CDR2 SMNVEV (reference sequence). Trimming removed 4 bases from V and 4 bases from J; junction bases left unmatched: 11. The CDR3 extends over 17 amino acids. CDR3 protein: CASSSPIRGGLTGELFF. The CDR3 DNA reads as TGTGCCAGCAGTTCCCCCATTCGGGGGGGCCTCACCGGGGAGCTGTTTTTT.

The CDR3 here is CASSLVSSEAFF. DNA for the CDR3: TGTGCCAGCAGCTTAGTGTCTAGTGAAGCTTTCTTT. This chain joins TRBV11-2 and TRBJ1-1; no reliable D call. Trimming removed 1 base from V and 7 bases from J, with 7 bases in between. The germline gives CDR1 SGHAT, CDR2 FQNNGV. The CDR3 is 12 residues long.

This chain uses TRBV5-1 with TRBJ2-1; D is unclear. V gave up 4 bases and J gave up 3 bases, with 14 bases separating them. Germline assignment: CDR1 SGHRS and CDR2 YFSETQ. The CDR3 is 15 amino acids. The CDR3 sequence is CASSVSPTGYNEQFF. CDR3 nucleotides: TGCGCCAGCAGCGTATCTCCTACCGGCTACAATGAGCAGTTCTTC.

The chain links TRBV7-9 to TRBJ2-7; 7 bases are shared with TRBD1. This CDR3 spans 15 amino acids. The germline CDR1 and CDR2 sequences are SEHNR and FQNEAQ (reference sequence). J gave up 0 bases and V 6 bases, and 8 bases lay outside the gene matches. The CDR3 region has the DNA TGTGCCAGCAGGCCCAAAGGGGACAGCTCCTACGAGCAGTACTTC. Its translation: CASRPKGDSSYEQYF.

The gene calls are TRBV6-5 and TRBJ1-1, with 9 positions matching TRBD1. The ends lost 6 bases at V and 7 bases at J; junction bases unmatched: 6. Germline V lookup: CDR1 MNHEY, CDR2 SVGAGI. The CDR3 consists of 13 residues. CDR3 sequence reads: CASSRTGAGEAFF. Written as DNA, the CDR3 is TGTGCCAGCAGCCGGACAGGGGCTGGTGAAGCTTTCTTT.

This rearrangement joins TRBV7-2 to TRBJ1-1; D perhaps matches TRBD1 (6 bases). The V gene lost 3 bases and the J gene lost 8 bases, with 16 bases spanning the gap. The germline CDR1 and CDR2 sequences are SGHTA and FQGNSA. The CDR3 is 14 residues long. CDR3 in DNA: TGTGCCAGCAGCTTGGGACAAGGGGCGGAAGAAGCTTTCTTT. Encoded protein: CASSLGQGAEEAFF. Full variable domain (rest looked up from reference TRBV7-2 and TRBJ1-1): GAGVSQSPSNKVTEKGKDVELRCDPISGHTALYWYRQSLGQGLEFLIYFQGNSAPDKSGLPSDRFSAERTGGSVSTLTIQRTQQEDSAVYLCASSLGQGAEEAFFGQGTRLTVV.

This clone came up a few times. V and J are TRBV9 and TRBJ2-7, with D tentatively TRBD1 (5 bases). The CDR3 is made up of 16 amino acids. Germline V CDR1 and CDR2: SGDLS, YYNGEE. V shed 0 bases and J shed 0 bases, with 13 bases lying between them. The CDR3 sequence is CASSVGLWTNSYEQYF. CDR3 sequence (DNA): TGTGCCAGCAGCGTAGGTTTGTGGACAAACTCCTACGAGCAGTACTTC.

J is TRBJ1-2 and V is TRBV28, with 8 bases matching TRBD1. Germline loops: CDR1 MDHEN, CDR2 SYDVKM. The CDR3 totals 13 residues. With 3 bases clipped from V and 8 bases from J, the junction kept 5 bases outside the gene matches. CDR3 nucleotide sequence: TGTGCCAGCAGTTTGGGGGGACAGGTGGGCTACACCTTC. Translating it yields CASSLGGQVGYTF.

As DNA, the CDR3 is TGTGCCAGCAGCCCCCAGGGACAGGGAATGGACTACACCTTC. Amino acid sequence: CASSPQGQGMDYTF. The chain is built from TRBV9 and TRBJ1-2; 9 nucleotides line up with TRBD1. The CDR3 totals 14 residues. Looked up from germline, CDR1 is SGDLS and CDR2 is YYNGEE. V shed 4 bases and J 10 bases; nucleotides not matched to a gene: 11. Full variable domain (outside the CDR3, taken from reference TRBV9 and TRBJ1-2): DSGVTQTPKHLITATGQRVTLRCSPRSGDLSVYWYQQSLDQGLQFLIQYYNGEERAKGNILERFSAQQFPDLHSELNLSSLELGDSALYFCASSPQGQGMDYTFGSGTRLTVV.

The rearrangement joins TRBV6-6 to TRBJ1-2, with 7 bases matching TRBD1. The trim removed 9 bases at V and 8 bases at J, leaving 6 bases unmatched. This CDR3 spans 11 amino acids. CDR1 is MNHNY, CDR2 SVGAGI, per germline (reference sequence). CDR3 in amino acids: CASLIRGGYTF. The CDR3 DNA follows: TGTGCCAGTCTCATCAGGGGGGGCTACACCTTC.